The 23 T cell receptor beta chains below come from one sample, sequenced in a study of blood T cell repertoires in COVID-19. Generated by immunoSEQ multiplex PCR, the TCRdb table keeps only in-frame clones and is missing some. Altogether 55,000 to 65,000 clones are present, under 85% being singletons, with the ten largest covering more than 2.5%. The source material was peripheral blood. The source of these receptors is a man aged 60-69 years with acute or convalescent COVID-19.

The chain is built from TRBV9 and TRBJ1-2; D gene uncertain. The CDR3 spans 13 residues. Germline CDR1 is SGDLS and CDR2 is YYNGEE. Deletions cut 3 bases from V and 4 bases from J, with 10 bases between. This chain's CDR3 is CASSDEEGYGYTF. CDR3 bases: TGTGCCAGCAGCGATGAGGAAGGCTATGGCTACACCTTC.

This chain joins TRBV25-1 and TRBJ1-2; TRBD1 matches 10 bases. The CDR3 covers 15 residues. After removal of 1 base from V and 7 bases from J, the junction contained 6 bases not matched to a gene. Germline CDR1 is MGHDK and CDR2 is SYGVNS. CDR3 nucleotide sequence: TGTGCCAGCAGTGAATTAGGGACAGGGGTGGGTGGCTACACCTTC. Its protein product is CASSELGTGVGGYTF.

Only a few counts were recorded for this clone. The rearrangement uses TRBV7-8 and TRBJ2-1; TRBD2 matches 10 bases. The CDR3 covers 19 residues. CDR1 and CDR2 from the germline V gene are SGHVS and FQNEAQ. Trimming removed 7 bases from V and 7 bases from J; junction bases left unmatched: 22. The CDR3 region is CASTRTRLAGDRRGNEQFF. CDR3 coding DNA: TGTGCCAGCACTAGAACTCGGCTAGCGGGGGATCGTCGGGGGAATGAGCAGTTCTTC. Together with reference TRBV7-8 and TRBJ2-1, the CDR3 gives the full variable domain: GAGVSQSPRYKVAKRGQDVALRCDPISGHVSLFWYQQALGQGPEFLTYFQNEAQLDKSGLPSDRFFAERPEGSVSTLKIQRTQQEDSAVYLCASTRTRLAGDRRGNEQFFGPGTRLTVL.

The V gene is TRBV24-1, the J gene TRBJ2-6; weak D call: TRBD1 (5 bases). The CDR3 extends over 16 amino acids. Germline CDR1 KGHDR, CDR2 SFDVKD. V lost 6 bases to trimming and J lost 1 base, with 12 bases between them. The CDR3 DNA is TGTGCCACCAGTAGGGGCGTGGGGTCTGGGGCCAACGTCCTGACTTTC. This sequence encodes CATSRGVGSGANVLTF.

With regard to this clone: Germline and junction disagree at one end, which may indicate a read error. J is TRBJ1-1 and V is TRBV5-8; the D is unclear. This CDR3 region has 9 residues. Germline V gene sequence: CDR1 SGHTS, CDR2 YDEGEE. CDR3 residues: CASSFAGVF. DNA for the CDR3: TGTGCCAGCAGCTTTGCGGGAGTCTTT.

CDR3 residues: CASSQGVEITDEQFF. In nucleotides, the CDR3 is TGTGCCAGCAGCCAGGGTGTGGAAATTACAGATGAGCAGTTCTTC. The rearrangement links TRBV5-8 to TRBJ2-1; possible D gene TRBD1, 5 bases. Germline lookup yields CDR1 SGHTS and CDR2 YDEGEE. This CDR3 comprises 15 residues. Trimming removed 4 bases at V and 8 bases at J, with 19 bases between.

The chain links TRBV9 to TRBJ2-3; unclear D gene. The CDR3 sequence is 14 residues long. V was pared by 0 bases and J by 0 bases, with 5 bases between. Germline V gene data show CDR1 as SGDLS and CDR2 as YYNGEE. The CDR3 DNA reads TGTGCCAGCAGCGTAGTAGCCAGCACAGATACGCAGTATTTT. Translation: CASSVVASTDTQYF.

The rearrangement joins TRBV19 to TRBJ2-7; D is uncertain. Germline loops: CDR1 LNHDA, CDR2 SQIVND (reference sequence). The CDR3 is 13 amino acids. With 5 bases removed from V and 3 bases from J, the gap between germline ends came to 11 bases. Written as DNA, the CDR3 is TGTGCCAGTAGTTCGGCAGGCTACTACGAGCAGTACTTC. Translating it yields CASSSAGYYEQYF. Together with reference TRBV19 and TRBJ2-7, the CDR3 gives the full variable domain: DGGITQSPKYLFRKEGQNVTLSCEQNLNHDAMYWYRQDPGQGLRLIYYSQIVNDFQKGDIAEGYSVSREKKESFPLTVTSAQKNPTAFYLCASSSAGYYEQYFGPGTRLTVT.

This chain connects TRBV24-1 to TRBJ1-5; D gene uncertain. V lost 4 bases and J 5 bases, leaving 11 bases between the germline ends. The CDR3 has 14 amino acids. Germline CDR1 and CDR2: KGHDR and SFDVKD. The CDR3 spells CATSEANGDQPQHF. DNA for the CDR3: TGTGCCACCAGTGAGGCCAACGGGGATCAGCCCCAGCATTTT.

The chain uses TRBV4-1 and TRBJ2-7, with 8 bases aligning to TRBD1. The CDR3 contains 15 residues. The ends lost 6 bases at V and 1 base at J; junction bases unmatched: 8. Germline CDR1 reads MGHRA; CDR2 reads YSYEKL. This CDR3 is CASSLGQGLSYEQYF. CDR3 nucleotides: TGCGCCAGCAGTCTAGGACAGGGCCTTTCCTACGAGCAGTACTTC.

V and J are TRBV24-1 and TRBJ2-3; 14 nucleotides agree with TRBD2. Germline CDR1 KGHDR, CDR2 SFDVKD. With V trimmed by 1 base and J by 5 bases, 4 bases remained unmatched. The CDR3 contains 17 residues. As DNA, the CDR3 is TGTGCCACCAGTGATTTAGGGACTAGCGGGGGAATAGATACGCAGTATTTT. Translation: CATSDLGTSGGIDTQYF.

The rearrangement links TRBV4-2 to TRBJ1-4; 12 nucleotides agree with TRBD1. This CDR3 is 18 amino acids long. Germline CDR1 LGHNA, CDR2 YNFKEQ. Losses at the gene ends were 0 bases for V and 8 bases for J; bases not matched to a gene: 10. The CDR3 bases are TGTGCCAGCAGCCAAGAAGTGGGACAGGGGGCTTTAGGGGAAAAACTGTTTTTT. The encoded protein is CASSQEVGQGALGEKLFF.

This chain uses TRBV5-1 with TRBJ2-1; tentative D call: TRBD2 (6 bases). The CDR3 is 16 residues long. Germline lookup yields CDR1 SGHRS and CDR2 YFSETQ. Trimming removed 2 bases at V and 0 bases at J, with 12 bases between. DNA for the CDR3: TGCGCCAGCAGCTTAAATGGGGGACTCTCCTACAATGAGCAGTTCTTC. Translation gives CASSLNGGLSYNEQFF.

The V call is TRBV19, the J call TRBJ1-2; possible D gene TRBD1, 6 bases. This CDR3 has 15 amino acids. With 7 bases removed from V and 0 bases from J, the gap between germline ends came to 15 bases. Germline V gene data show CDR1 as LNHDA and CDR2 as SQIVND (reference sequence). Here the CDR3 DNA reads TGTGCCAGTACATTGGGGGCGTACACTAACTATGGCTACACCTTC. It is translated as CASTLGAYTNYGYTF. The full variable domain, with the rest looked up from reference TRBV19 and TRBJ1-2, is DGGITQSPKYLFRKEGQNVTLSCEQNLNHDAMYWYRQDPGQGLRLIYYSQIVNDFQKGDIAEGYSVSREKKESFPLTVTSAQKNPTAFYLCASTLGAYTNYGYTFGSGTRLTVV.

The chain is built from TRBV5-1 and TRBJ1-4; 9 bases are shared with TRBD1. CDR1 is SGHRS and CDR2 is YFSETQ in the germline V gene. The length of the CDR3 is 15 residues. The V segment lost 4 bases and the J segment 3 bases; nucleotides outside the gene matches: 4. DNA for the CDR3: TGCGCCAGCAGCCCTGGGACAGGGTCTAATGAAAAACTGTTTTTT. This codes for CASSPGTGSNEKLFF.

The chain carries TRBV4-1 and TRBJ1-5; no clear D. This CDR3 has 13 residues. The germline V and J ends were trimmed by 4 bases and 7 bases, with 11 bases remaining between them. The germline gives CDR1 MGHRA, CDR2 YSYEKL. As DNA, the CDR3 is TGCGCCAGCAGCCTCACCCAACAGCAGCCCCAGCATTTT. Translated: CASSLTQQQPQHF.

This rearrangement joins TRBV6-6 to TRBJ2-3; D may match TRBD1 or TRBD2 (5 bases each). V was shortened by 5 bases and J by 4 bases, with 19 bases between the two germline ends. Germline V gene lookup returns CDR1 MNHNY and CDR2 SVGAGI (reference sequence). This CDR3 spans 16 amino acids. CDR3: CASSRQFSEGADTQYF. CDR3 DNA sequence: TGTGCCAGCAGTCGACAGTTCTCAGAGGGCGCAGATACGCAGTATTTT.

For the CDR3, the DNA is TGTGCCTGGAGAGAAAGACCCACAGGTGAAGCTTTCTTT. It specifies CAWRERPTGEAFF. V is TRBV30 and J is TRBJ1-1; D possibly corresponds to TRBD1 (5 bases). CDR3 length: 13 residues. Deletions cut 3 bases from V and 7 bases from J, with 15 bases between. The V gene's germline CDR1 is GTSNPN and CDR2 SVGIG (reference sequence).

The rearrangement uses TRBV4-1 and TRBJ1-6, with 7 positions matching TRBD1. Trimming took 4 bases from V and 10 from J; bases not matched to a gene: 10. This CDR3 has 15 amino acids. In germline, CDR1 is MGHRA, CDR2 YSYEKL. The CDR3 loop reads CASSPEGAAVSPLHF. The CDR3 bases are TGCGCCAGCAGCCCTGAGGGGGCGGCAGTATCACCCCTCCACTTT.

This chain joins TRBV20-1 and TRBJ2-5, with D possibly being TRBD2 (5 bases). V lost 6 bases and J lost 5, with 10 bases in between. Germline values: CDR1 DFQATT, CDR2 SNEGSKA (reference sequence). The CDR3 consists of 11 residues. The CDR3 sequence: CSAMDLETQYF. The CDR3 DNA reads as TGCAGTGCCATGGACTTGGAGACCCAGTACTTC.

The V gene is TRBV14, the J gene TRBJ2-3, with TRBD1 identical over 11 bases. The CDR3 totals 15 residues. J gave up 7 bases and V 5 bases, and 8 bases lay outside the gene matches. Germline CDR1 is SGHDN and CDR2 is FVKESK. CDR3 residues: CASSEWDRGAYTQYF. The CDR3 DNA is TGTGCCAGCAGCGAGTGGGACAGGGGGGCCTATACGCAGTATTTT.

Comments on this clone: The junction differs from germline at one of its ends, possibly a read error. The chain uses TRBV19 and TRBJ2-1; 9 bases map to TRBD2. The CDR3 length is 13 residues. Looked up from germline, CDR1 is LNHDA and CDR2 is SQIVND (reference sequence). The CDR3, as DNA: TGTGCCAGTCTGAGGGCGGGGGGGTTGGAGCCGTTCTTC. Protein: CASLRAGGLEPFF.

The chain couples TRBV30 to TRBJ1-5; TRBD1 matches at 7 bases. CDR1 and CDR2 (germline): GTSNPN, SVGIG (reference sequence). The CDR3 has 14 residues. Trimming cost V 2 bases and J 4 bases; bases outside gene matches: 5. Here the CDR3 reads CAWSTGTENQPQHF. In DNA, the CDR3 is TGTGCCTGGAGTACCGGGACAGAAAATCAGCCCCAGCATTTT.